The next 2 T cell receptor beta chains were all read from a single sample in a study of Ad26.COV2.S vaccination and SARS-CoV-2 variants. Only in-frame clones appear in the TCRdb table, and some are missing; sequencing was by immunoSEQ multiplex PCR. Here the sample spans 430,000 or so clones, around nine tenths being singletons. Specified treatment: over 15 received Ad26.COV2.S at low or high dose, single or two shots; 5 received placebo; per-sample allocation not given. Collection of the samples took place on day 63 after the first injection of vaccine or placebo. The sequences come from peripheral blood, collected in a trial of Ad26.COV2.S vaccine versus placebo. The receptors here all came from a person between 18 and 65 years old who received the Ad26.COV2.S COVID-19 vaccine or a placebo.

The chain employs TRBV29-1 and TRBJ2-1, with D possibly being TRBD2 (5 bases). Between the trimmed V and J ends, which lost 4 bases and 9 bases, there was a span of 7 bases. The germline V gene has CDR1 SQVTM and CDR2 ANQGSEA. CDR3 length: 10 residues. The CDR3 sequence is CSVGGVEQFF. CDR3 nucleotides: TGCAGCGTTGGGGGAGTTGAGCAGTTCTTC.

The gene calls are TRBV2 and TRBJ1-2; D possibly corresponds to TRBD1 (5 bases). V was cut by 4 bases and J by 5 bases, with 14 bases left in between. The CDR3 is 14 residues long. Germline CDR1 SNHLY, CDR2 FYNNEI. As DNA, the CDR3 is TGTGCCAGCAGTGGGGGGGAGGTTGTTTATGGCTACACCTTC. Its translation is CASSGGEVVYGYTF.